This TCR beta chain originates from a study of human T cells and chemical hapten exposure. Across the whole study: Small discrepancies in pooled library volume mainly accounted for the varying TCR yields per sample. Findings of the study overall: In comparison with controls, expanded TCRs gave rise to a significantly larger number of large CDR3 similarity clusters.

MiXCR, run by TCRdb on the RACE reads, gives a single entry per CDR3 protein. The top ten hold about 2.7% of the sample, which has roughly 100,000 distinct CDR3 sequences, approximately 36% seen once. This clonotype was observed a few times. Antigen: not known. Time point meaning: patch test 3, about 24 weeks after DPC sensitization. As to treatment: therapeutic diphenylcyclopropenone sensitization with weekly scalp DPC. Donors, patients with alopecia ranging from 18 to 70 years old and judged suitable for DPC, provided samples. Whole blood, unfractionated, served as the material for total RNA extraction. The sequenced sample was whole blood, obtained in connection with sensitization to the hapten diphenylcyclopropenone (DPC). This receptor was taken from a man between 35 and 55 years old with alopecia areata. Some clones in this sample may be carry-over from other donors' samples.

CDR3 amino acids: CASSLSGLAGAYEQYF. Here the CDR3 DNA reads TGTGCCAGCAGTTTATCGGGACTAGCGGGAGCCTACGAGCAGTACTTC. The rearrangement joins TRBV27 to TRBJ2-7, with 14 positions matching TRBD2. After removal of 0 bases from V and 2 bases from J, the junction contained 0 bases not matched to a gene. The length of the CDR3 is 16 residues. The V gene's germline CDR1 is MNHEY and CDR2 SMNVEV (reference sequence).